This T cell receptor (beta chain) was sequenced for a study of blood T cell repertoires in COVID-19. Study information: There were acute and convalescent COVID-19 samples, and they came from the United States, Italy and Spain. PBMCs, B-cell-depleted T cells, or T cells provided the cDNA or gDNA that made up the material.

Method: immunoSEQ multiplex PCR; TCRdb's copy keeps in-frame clones and lacks some. The sample records about 480,000 clones, nearly 90% being singletons. One Seattle source followed patients from active infection through their disease course. The germline V gene encodes CDR1 LNHNV and CDR2 YYDKDF (reference sequence). This CDR3 region has 15 residues. Trimming at V came to 6 bases and at J to 6 bases, leaving 10 bases not matched to a gene. This sequence originates from a young man with COVID-19, enrolled during active disease. The sequencing sample was made of peripheral blood. V usage is TRBV15 and J usage is TRBJ2-3; 9 bases align to TRBD2. In DNA, the CDR3 is TGTGCCACCAGTCTGCTTAGCGGGGGCCGGGATACGCAGTATTTT. It is translated as CATSLLSGGRDTQYF.